Described below is a single TCR beta chain sequence and its context. The source of the sample is a study of blood T cell repertoires in COVID-19. J was trimmed by 4 bases and V by 6 bases; bases with no gene match: 6. The CDR3 sequence is 14 residues long. Germline V CDR1 and CDR2: MNHEY, SVGAGI. Sequencing was performed with immunoSEQ multiplex PCR; in TCRdb, only in-frame clones are kept and a portion is missing. The table records 20,000 to 25,000 clones, approximately 80% of them present only once. The sequence was obtained from an elderly man with active or convalescent COVID-19. Sequenced material: peripheral blood. The chain is built from TRBV6-5 and TRBJ2-3; 8 bases are shared with TRBD2. The CDR3, as DNA: TGTGCCAGCAGCCGCGGGCGGGGGGCAGATACGCAGTATTTT. This translates into CASSRGRGADTQYF.